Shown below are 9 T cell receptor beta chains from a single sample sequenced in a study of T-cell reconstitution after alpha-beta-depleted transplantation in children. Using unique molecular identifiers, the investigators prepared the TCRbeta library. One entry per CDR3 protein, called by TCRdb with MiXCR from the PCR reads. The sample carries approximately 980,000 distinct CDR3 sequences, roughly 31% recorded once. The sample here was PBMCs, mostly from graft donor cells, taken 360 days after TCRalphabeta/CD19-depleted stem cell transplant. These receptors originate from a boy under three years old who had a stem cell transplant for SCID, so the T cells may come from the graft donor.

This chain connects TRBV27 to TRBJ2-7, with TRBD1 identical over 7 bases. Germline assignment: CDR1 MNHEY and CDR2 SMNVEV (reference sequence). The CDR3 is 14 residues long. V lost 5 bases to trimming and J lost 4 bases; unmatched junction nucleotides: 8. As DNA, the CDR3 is TGTGCCAGCAGTCGACAGGGCGAGCGATACGAGCAGTACTTC. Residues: CASSRQGERYEQYF.

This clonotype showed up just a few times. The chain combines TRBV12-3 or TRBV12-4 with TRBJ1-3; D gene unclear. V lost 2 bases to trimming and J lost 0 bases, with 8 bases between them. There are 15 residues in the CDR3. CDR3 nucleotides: TGTGCCAGCAGTTTATTGATGCTCTCTGGAAACACCATATATTTT. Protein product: CASSLLMLSGNTIYF.

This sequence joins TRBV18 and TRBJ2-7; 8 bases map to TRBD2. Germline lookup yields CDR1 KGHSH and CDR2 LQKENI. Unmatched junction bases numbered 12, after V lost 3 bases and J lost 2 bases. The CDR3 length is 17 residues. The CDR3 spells CASSPGLRGASPYEQYF. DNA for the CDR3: TGTGCCAGCTCACCCGGTTTGCGGGGGGCCTCCCCCTACGAGCAGTACTTC.

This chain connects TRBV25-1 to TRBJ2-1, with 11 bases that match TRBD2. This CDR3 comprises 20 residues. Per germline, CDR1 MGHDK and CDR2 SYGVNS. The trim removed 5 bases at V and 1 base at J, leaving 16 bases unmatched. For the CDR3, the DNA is TGTGCCAGCAGTCACCTTGGACTAGCGGGCTTGGTTGGGTCCTACAATGAGCAGTTCTTC. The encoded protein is CASSHLGLAGLVGSYNEQFF.

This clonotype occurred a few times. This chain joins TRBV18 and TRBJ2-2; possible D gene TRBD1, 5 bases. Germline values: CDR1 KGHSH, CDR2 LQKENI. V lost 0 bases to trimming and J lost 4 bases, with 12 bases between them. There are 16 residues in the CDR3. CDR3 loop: CASSPPMAGFTGELFF. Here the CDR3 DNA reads TGTGCCAGCTCACCACCCATGGCAGGGTTCACCGGGGAGCTGTTTTTT. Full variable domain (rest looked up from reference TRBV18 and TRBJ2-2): NAGVMQNPRHLVRRRGQEARLRCSPMKGHSHVYWYRQLPEEGLKFMVYLQKENIIDESGMPKERFSAEFPKEGPSILRIQQVVRGDSAAYFCASSPPMAGFTGELFFGEGSRLTVL.

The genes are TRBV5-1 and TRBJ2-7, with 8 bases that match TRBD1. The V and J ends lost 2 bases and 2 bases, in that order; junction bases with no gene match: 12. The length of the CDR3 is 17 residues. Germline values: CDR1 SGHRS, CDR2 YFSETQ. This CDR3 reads CASSLTPGTGVTYEQYF. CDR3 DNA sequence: TGCGCCAGCAGCTTAACCCCAGGGACAGGAGTTACCTACGAGCAGTACTTC.

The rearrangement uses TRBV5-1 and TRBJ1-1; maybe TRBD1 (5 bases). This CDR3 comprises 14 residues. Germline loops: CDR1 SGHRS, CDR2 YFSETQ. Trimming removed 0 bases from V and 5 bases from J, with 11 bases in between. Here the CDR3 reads CASSLDPGRTEAFF. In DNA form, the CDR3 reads TGCGCCAGCAGCTTGGATCCGGGGCGAACTGAAGCTTTCTTT. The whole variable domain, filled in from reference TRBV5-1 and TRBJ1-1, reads KAGVTQTPRYLIKTRGQQVTLSCSPISGHRSVSWYQQTPGQGLQFLFEYFSETQRNKGNFPGRFSGRQFSNSRSEMNVSTLELGDSALYLCASSLDPGRTEAFFGQGTRLTVV.

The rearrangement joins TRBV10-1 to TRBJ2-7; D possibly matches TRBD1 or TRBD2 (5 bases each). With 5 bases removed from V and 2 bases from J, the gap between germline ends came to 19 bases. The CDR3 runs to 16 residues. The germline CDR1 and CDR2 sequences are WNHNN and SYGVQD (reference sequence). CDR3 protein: CASSPHEGLRAYEQYF. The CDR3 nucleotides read TGCGCCAGCAGTCCTCACGAGGGGCTTCGAGCCTACGAGCAGTACTTC.

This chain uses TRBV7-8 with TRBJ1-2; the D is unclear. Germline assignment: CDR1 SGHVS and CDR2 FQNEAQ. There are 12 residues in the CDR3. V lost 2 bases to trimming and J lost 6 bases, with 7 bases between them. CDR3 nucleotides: TGTGCCAGCAGCTTATTCTCTGATGGCTACACCTTC. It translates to CASSLFSDGYTF.